This T cell receptor beta chain was captured in a study of blood T cell repertoires in COVID-19. Study overall: The United States, Italy and Spain supplied acute and convalescent COVID-19 samples.

Researchers sorted participants into cohorts using their self-reported clinical history. Two negative PCRs, clearance, or symptom resolution characterized the recovered Cohort 3 donors. The CDR3 is made up of 15 amino acids. V lost 5 bases and J 4 bases, leaving 17 bases between the germline ends. Germline loops: CDR1 MNHEY, CDR2 SMNVEV (reference sequence). Assay used: immunoSEQ multiplex PCR; TCRdb lists only in-frame clones, some missing. The profile covers under 300,000 clones, with 70% to 85% appearing a single time and about 15% taken by the ten largest. The sample taken for sequencing was PBMCs or T cells enriched from blood (not recorded which). This sequence joins TRBV27 and TRBJ1-2, with D possibly matching TRBD1 (6 bases). This sequence was found in a man aged 35-49 years who had recovered from COVID-19. CDR3 sequence (DNA): TGTGCCAGCAGTCCCGCGGGGGGGGCATCCTATGGCTACACCTTC. It is translated as CASSPAGGASYGYTF.